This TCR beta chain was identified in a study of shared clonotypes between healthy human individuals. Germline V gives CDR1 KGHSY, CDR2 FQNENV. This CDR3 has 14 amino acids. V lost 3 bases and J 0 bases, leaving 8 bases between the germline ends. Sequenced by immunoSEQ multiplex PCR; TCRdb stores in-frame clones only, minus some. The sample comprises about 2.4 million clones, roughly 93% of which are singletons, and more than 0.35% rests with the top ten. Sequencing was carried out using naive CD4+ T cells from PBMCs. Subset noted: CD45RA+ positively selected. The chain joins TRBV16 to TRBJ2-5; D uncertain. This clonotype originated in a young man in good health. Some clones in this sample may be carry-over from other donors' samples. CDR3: CASSHARYQETQYF. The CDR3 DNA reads TGTGCCAGCAGCCACGCCCGTTACCAAGAGACCCAGTACTTC.